What follows are 17 T cell receptor beta chains derived from one specimen sequenced in a study of blood T cell repertoires in COVID-19. The method was immunoSEQ multiplex PCR; TCRdb's version includes in-frame clones alone and lacks a portion of them. The sample consists of roughly 300,000 clones, roughly 83% of them appearing once. Specimen: peripheral blood. Receptors originate from a human donor with COVID-19, enrolled during active disease. The donor label of this sample is uncertain.

V is TRBV11-3 and J is TRBJ2-3, with TRBD2 as a possible D gene (6 bases). The germline gives CDR1 SGHNT, CDR2 YENEEA. Trimming left V 0 bases short and J 4 bases short, with 8 bases between. CDR3 length: 14 residues. The CDR3 DNA follows: TGTGCCAGCAGCTTAGATGGGGACTCAGATACGCAGTATTTT. It encodes CASSLDGDSDTQYF.

This sequence joins TRBV7-9 and TRBJ2-7; TRBD2 might be the D (5 bases). The V end lost 4 bases, the J end lost 0 bases, and 13 bases lay between the germline ends. Germline assignment: CDR1 SEHNR and CDR2 FQNEAQ (reference sequence). This CDR3 contains 15 residues. The CDR3 coding sequence is TGTGCCAGCAGCTACTCCGTTAGCGTCTCCTACGAGCAGTACTTC. As protein: CASSYSVSVSYEQYF.

V gene TRBV19 combines with J gene TRBJ1-2; TRBD1 aligns across 8 bases. After removal of 10 bases from V and 6 bases from J, the junction contained 13 bases not matched to a gene. The CDR3 is made up of 14 amino acids. Germline V gene data show CDR1 as LNHDA and CDR2 as SQIVND (reference sequence). The chain's CDR3 is CATRGGAGGHGYTF. CDR3 nucleotides: TGTGCCACCCGAGGGGGGGCAGGGGGCCATGGCTACACCTTC. The variable domain in full, completed from reference TRBV19 and TRBJ1-2, reads DGGITQSPKYLFRKEGQNVTLSCEQNLNHDAMYWYRQDPGQGLRLIYYSQIVNDFQKGDIAEGYSVSREKKESFPLTVTSAQKNPTAFYLCATRGGAGGHGYTFGSGTRLTVV.

This clone was observed a single time. The CDR3 is CASSTDRAYGYTF. The CDR3 DNA reads TGTGCCAGCAGCACCGACAGGGCCTATGGCTACACCTTC. The genes are TRBV27 and TRBJ1-2; 7 nucleotides match TRBD1. This CDR3 has 13 amino acids. J lost 4 bases, V lost 6 bases, and 5 bases had no gene match. The germline CDR1 and CDR2 sequences are MNHEY and SMNVEV (reference sequence).

The chain couples TRBV9 to TRBJ2-1; TRBD2 matches 8 bases. J lost 0 bases, V lost 0 bases, and 5 bases had no gene match. The CDR3 has 17 residues. CDR1 is SGDLS, CDR2 YYNGEE, per germline. CDR3 DNA: TGTGCCAGCAGCGTAGACCCCGGACTAGCCTCCTACAATGAGCAGTTCTTC. Translated, it gives CASSVDPGLASYNEQFF.

The chain recombines TRBV30 with TRBJ2-3; 8 bases are a match to TRBD2. The CDR3 runs to 14 residues. Germline V CDR1 and CDR2: GTSNPN, SVGIG (reference sequence). J was trimmed by 0 bases and V by 5 bases; bases with no gene match: 4. CDR3 in DNA: TGTGCCTGGGGTAGCGGGATAAGCACAGATACGCAGTATTTT. Amino acids: CAWGSGISTDTQYF.

The rearrangement joins TRBV6-5 to TRBJ2-1, with 13 positions matching TRBD2. Per the germline V gene, CDR1 is MNHEY and CDR2 is SVGAGI. This CDR3 contains 16 residues. J was trimmed by 7 bases and V by 4 bases; bases with no gene match: 7. For the CDR3, the DNA is TGTGCCAGCAGTTCCGGGACTAGCGGGACTGGTAATGAGCAGTTCTTC. Protein sequence: CASSSGTSGTGNEQFF.

The CDR3 sequence is CASSPQTGNRRCTF. CDR3 bases: TGTGCCAGCTCACCACAGACAGGGAACAGAAGATGCACCTTC. V is TRBV18 and J is TRBJ1-2; TRBD1 agrees at 7 bases. Losses at the gene ends were 1 base for V and 13 bases for J; bases not matched to a gene: 12. In germline, CDR1 is KGHSH, CDR2 LQKENI. This CDR3 is built from 14 residues.

This chain links TRBV7-2 with TRBJ2-5, with a weak D call TRBD2 (6 bases). The CDR3 loop spans 18 amino acids. V dropped 2 bases and J dropped 6 bases, with 25 bases sitting between them. Germline V gene data show CDR1 as SGHTA and CDR2 as FQGNSA. CDR3 amino acids: CASSLNGPRVAERKTQYF. DNA for the CDR3: TGTGCCAGCAGCTTAAACGGACCCCGTGTAGCGGAGAGAAAGACCCAGTACTTC.

This rearrangement joins TRBV19 to TRBJ2-4; TRBD1 is a possible D gene (5 bases). Germline V CDR1 and CDR2: LNHDA, SQIVND (reference sequence). The V gene lost 0 bases and the J gene lost 15 bases, with 15 bases spanning the gap. The CDR3 consists of 13 residues. The CDR3: CASSIDLRTSRYF. The DNA of the CDR3 is TGTGCCAGTAGTATAGATCTTCGGACATCCAGGTACTTC.

This chain joins TRBV3-1 (or the pseudogene TRBV3-2) and TRBJ2-3, with a possible D match to TRBD2 (6 bases). Germline-derived CDR1 and CDR2 are LGHDT and YNNKEL (reference sequence). V lost 4 bases, J lost 6 bases, and 20 bases lay in between. The CDR3 runs 16 residues. The CDR3 region is CASSRQVGPGGDTQYF. The DNA for the CDR3 is TGTGCCAGCAGCCGTCAAGTTGGTCCTGGGGGGGATACGCAGTATTTT.

V is TRBV18 and J is TRBJ1-1, with D possibly TRBD1 on 6 matching bases. Deletions cut 4 bases from V and 3 bases from J, with 12 bases between. CDR1 and CDR2 from the germline V gene are KGHSH and LQKENI. CDR3 length: 14 residues. CDR3 loop: CASSREGVYTEAFF. Written as DNA, the CDR3 is TGTGCCAGCTCACGAGAGGGGGTATACACTGAAGCTTTCTTT.

The chain links TRBV19 to TRBJ2-3, with unresolved D. The CDR3 contains 15 residues. V dropped 3 bases and J dropped 2 bases, with 12 bases sitting between them. Germline CDR1 is LNHDA and CDR2 is SQIVND (reference sequence). CDR3: CASSISGQFTDTQYF. DNA for the CDR3: TGTGCCAGTAGTATTAGTGGGCAGTTCACAGATACGCAGTATTTT. The entire variable domain, with the rest obtained from reference TRBV19 and TRBJ2-3, is as follows: DGGITQSPKYLFRKEGQNVTLSCEQNLNHDAMYWYRQDPGQGLRLIYYSQIVNDFQKGDIAEGYSVSREKKESFPLTVTSAQKNPTAFYLCASSISGQFTDTQYFGPGTRLTVL.

The chain employs TRBV9 and TRBJ2-7; 10 nucleotides line up with TRBD2. Germline V gene data show CDR1 as SGDLS and CDR2 as YYNGEE. Losses at the gene ends were 4 bases for V and 5 bases for J; bases not matched to a gene: 9. The CDR3 has 15 residues. CDR3 nucleotide sequence: TGTGCCAGCAGCCCAGGGACTAGCGTTCCGAACGAGCAGTACTTC. Residues: CASSPGTSVPNEQYF.

This clone was counted a single time. The rearrangement joins TRBV6-5 to TRBJ1-4, with 11 bases aligning to TRBD1. With 6 bases clipped from V and 7 bases from J, the junction kept 4 bases outside the gene matches. The CDR3 runs to 14 residues. Germline values: CDR1 MNHEY, CDR2 SVGAGI. The CDR3 loop reads CASRGQGVSEKLFF. DNA for the CDR3: TGTGCCAGCAGGGGACAGGGGGTTAGTGAAAAACTGTTTTTT.

The CDR3 here is CASSLVSGSYNEQFF. The CDR3 region has the DNA TGCGCCAGCAGCTTGGTTAGCGGCTCCTACAATGAGCAGTTCTTC. The chain uses TRBV5-1 and TRBJ2-1; a possible D gene is TRBD2 (6 bases). The CDR3 extends over 15 amino acids. Trimming took off 0 bases at V and 0 bases at J, with 7 bases between the two ends. From germline, CDR1 is SGHRS and CDR2 YFSETQ.

The V gene is TRBV10-3, the J gene TRBJ2-7, with a tentative D call TRBD1 (5 bases). The CDR3 covers 15 residues. Trimming left V 2 bases short and J 2 bases short, with 13 bases between. Germline V gives CDR1 ENHRY, CDR2 SYGVKD. The CDR3 spells CAISETQGSPYEQYF. Written as DNA, the CDR3 is TGTGCCATCAGTGAGACGCAGGGATCCCCCTACGAGCAGTACTTC.